This entry features one TCR beta chain sequence. Its antigen is currently unknown. This record comes from a study of beta chain features in type 1 diabetes. As for the study in general: In all, 107,917,701 sorted cells from all samples were analyzed.

Isolated RNA was reverse transcribed in full, so expressed TCRB transcripts were sequenced. Profiled with immunoSEQ multiplex PCR; TCRdb holds only in-frame clones, not every one. The sample yields about 240,000 clones, about 15% seen once. The CDR3 is 15 amino acids. With 4 bases removed from V and 1 base from J, the gap between germline ends came to 11 bases. Germline values: CDR1 SGHRS, CDR2 YFSETQ. Broader study findings: PCR may have favored shorter templates equally in patients and controls. Type 1 diabetes patients had moderately but significantly shorter TCRB CDR3s in all four CD4+ subsets.

Purities in excess of 95% were seen in all sorted populations. The receptor comes from a man under 40 with type 1 diabetes. Sequences were obtained from naive CD4+ T cells from blood. V usage is TRBV5-1 and J usage is TRBJ2-2, with D perhaps matching TRBD2 (6 bases). CDR3 nucleotides: TGCGCCAGCAGCGGGGGGACGGAGAACACCGGGGAGCTGTTTTTT. As protein: CASSGGTENTGELFF.